The source of this T cell receptor (beta chain) is a study of T cell responses to AZD1222 COVID-19 vaccine. Remarks on this clone: Its antigen remains unknown.

V was clipped by 1 base and J by 1 base, with 11 bases between them. This CDR3 has 16 amino acids. The germline gives CDR1 LNHDA, CDR2 SQIVND (reference sequence). Only in-frame clones appear in the TCRdb table, and some are missing; sequencing was by immunoSEQ multiplex PCR. The repertoire includes under 200,000 clones, more than 70% of them detected once, and roughly 26% sits in the top ten. Study-level results: Donors were mostly white British, more females; clonal diversity possibly underestimated. Dominant at 160-218 and 743-854, vaccine-associated CD4 TCRs also spanned spike. Close to half of spike-specific TCRs reportedly recognize unmutated variant regions.

V usage is TRBV19 and J usage is TRBJ1-5, with D perhaps TRBD1 (5 bases). This receptor was identified in an adult who received the AZD1222 COVID-19 vaccine. Material: peripheral blood, obtained 28 days after the second AZD1222 dose. For the CDR3, the DNA is TGTGCCAGTAGTATAGTAGGGGTCCAGAGCAATCAGCCCCAGCATTTT. Translating gives CASSIVGVQSNQPQHF.